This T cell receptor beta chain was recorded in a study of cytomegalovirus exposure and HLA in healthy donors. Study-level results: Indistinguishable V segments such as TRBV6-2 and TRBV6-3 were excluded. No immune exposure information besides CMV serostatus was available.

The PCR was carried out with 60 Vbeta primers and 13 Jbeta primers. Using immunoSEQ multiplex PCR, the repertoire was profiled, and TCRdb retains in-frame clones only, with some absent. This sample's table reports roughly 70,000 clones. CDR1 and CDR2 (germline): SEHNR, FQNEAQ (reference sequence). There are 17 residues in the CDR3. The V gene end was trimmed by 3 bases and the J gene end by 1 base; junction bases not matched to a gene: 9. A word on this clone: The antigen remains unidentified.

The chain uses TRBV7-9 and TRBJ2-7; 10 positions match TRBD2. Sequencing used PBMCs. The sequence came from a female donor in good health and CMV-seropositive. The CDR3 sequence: CASSFSKGLAVSYEQYF. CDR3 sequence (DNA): TGTGCCAGCAGCTTTAGCAAAGGACTAGCGGTTTCCTACGAGCAGTACTTC.